These 6 T cell receptor beta chains were all obtained from the same sample, sequenced in a study of T-cell memory formation after mild COVID-19. TCRdb analysed the 5' RACE reads with MiXCR anew, one entry per CDR3 protein. The repertoire consists of approximately 390,000 distinct CDR3 sequences, with 16% occurring once and the leading ten covering roughly 21%. Sequenced input: PBMCs or a T cell subset sorted from them (not recorded which). Receptors originate from a man younger than 35 who had mild COVID-19 (a few samples of this study predate the infection). Cell type and time point are not known.

The chain joins TRBV4-3 to TRBJ2-5; TRBD1 might be the D (6 bases). Per germline, CDR1 LGHNA and CDR2 YSLEER. The CDR3 consists of 16 residues. With 0 bases removed from V and 1 base from J, the gap between germline ends came to 12 bases. CDR3: CASSQDLATGQETQYF. The CDR3, as DNA: TGCGCCAGCAGCCAAGATTTAGCGACAGGCCAAGAGACCCAGTACTTC.

At least ten counts were recorded for this clonotype. The chain has TRBV5-1 and TRBJ2-7; D gene ambiguous. V was shortened by 4 bases and J by 5 bases, with 10 bases between the two germline ends. The germline V gene has CDR1 SGHRS and CDR2 YFSETQ. The CDR3 runs 12 residues. The CDR3 loop reads CASSPRCHEQYV. For the CDR3, the DNA is TGCGCCAGCAGCCCCAGATGCCACGAGCAGTACGTC.

This sequence joins TRBV15 and TRBJ1-5; no reliable D call. In germline, CDR1 is LNHNV, CDR2 YYDKDF (reference sequence). The CDR3 has 14 residues. Trimming shortened V by 0 bases and J by 7 bases, and 10 bases separated the two germline ends. In nucleotides, the CDR3 is TGTGCCACCAGCAGAGATTCGTACGTGCAGCCCCAGCATTTT. This translates into CATSRDSYVQPQHF.

The chain couples TRBV19 to TRBJ2-1; no reliable D call. CDR3 length equals 13 residues. V lost 3 bases, J lost 5 bases, and 8 bases lay in between. CDR1 and CDR2 (germline): LNHDA, SQIVND (reference sequence). The CDR3 loop reads CASSMDLNNEQFF. CDR3 bases: TGTGCCAGTAGTATGGACCTAAACAATGAGCAGTTCTTC.

The rearrangement links TRBV10-2 to TRBJ2-5, with TRBD2 matching 9 bases. Germline V CDR1 and CDR2: WSHSY, SAAADI. The CDR3 spans 14 residues. J was trimmed by 5 bases and V by 6 bases; bases with no gene match: 7. The CDR3 sequence is CASRGAGGRETQYF. In nucleotides, the CDR3 is TGCGCCAGCAGAGGAGCGGGGGGACGGGAGACCCAGTACTTC.

This clonotype was detected many times. The chain carries TRBV15 and TRBJ1-1; D is unresolved. In germline, CDR1 is LNHNV, CDR2 YYDKDF (reference sequence). The V end lost 1 base, the J end lost 2 bases, and 11 bases lay between the germline ends. This CDR3 is built from 15 residues. This CDR3 reads CATSRGNSLNTEAFF. The CDR3 nucleotides read TGTGCCACCAGCAGAGGCAACAGCCTAAACACTGAAGCTTTCTTT.